A single sample is the source of the 25 T cell receptor beta chains below, sequenced in a study of CD8 T cells in Susac syndrome. Reverse transcription used roughly 0.45 to 1 ug RNA and random hexamers. TCRdb called the immunoSEQ multiplex PCR reads again in MiXCR, with one record for every CDR3 protein. The table has more than 75,000 distinct CDR3 sequences, about 93% seen once. Sequencing used CD8+ T cells from PBMCs. The receptors shown here come from a human donor in good health.

The gene calls are TRBV25-1 and TRBJ2-5; a possible D gene is TRBD1 (6 bases). From germline, CDR1 is MGHDK and CDR2 SYGVNS. The CDR3 covers 12 residues. V was trimmed by 8 bases and J by 2 bases, leaving 9 bases between them. CDR3 sequence: CASRQAQETQYF. CDR3 DNA sequence: TGTGCCAGCCGACAGGCACAAGAGACCCAGTACTTC.

The rearrangement joins TRBV2 to TRBJ2-6, with a tentative D call TRBD1 (5 bases). V was pared by 3 bases and J by 0 bases, with 9 bases between. The germline gives CDR1 SNHLY, CDR2 FYNNEI. The CDR3 covers 16 residues. CDR3 amino acids: CASSEGPPSGANVLTF. In nucleotides, the CDR3 is TGTGCCAGCAGTGAGGGGCCCCCCTCTGGGGCCAACGTCCTGACTTTC.

CDR3 DNA: TGTGCCAGTAGTCCCTGGACAGGGCAAGAGACCCAGTACTTC. Translated: CASSPWTGQETQYF. The rearrangement links TRBV19 to TRBJ2-5; TRBD1 agrees at 8 bases. The CDR3 is 14 residues long. The germline CDR1 and CDR2 sequences are LNHDA and SQIVND (reference sequence). The J segment lost 2 bases and the V segment lost 5 bases, leaving 4 bases of the junction unmatched.

The J gene is TRBJ1-4, the V gene TRBV5-4; D is perhaps TRBD1 (6 bases). The ends were cut back, 5 bases at V and 2 bases at J, with 13 bases in the middle. CDR3 length equals 15 residues. Per germline, CDR1 SGHNT and CDR2 YYREEE (reference sequence). The CDR3 loop reads CASSSYRETNEKLFF. CDR3 in DNA: TGTGCCAGCAGTTCTTACAGGGAGACTAATGAAAAACTGTTTTTT.

The genes are TRBV29-1 and TRBJ2-7; TRBD2 agrees at 10 bases. V lost 5 bases to trimming and J lost 2 bases; unmatched junction nucleotides: 6. From germline, CDR1 is SQVTM and CDR2 ANQGSEA. This CDR3 is built from 14 residues. The CDR3 coding sequence is TGCAGCGTTCTTACTAGCGGGACAACCTACGAGCAGTACTTC. Amino acids: CSVLTSGTTYEQYF.

The chain joins TRBV20-1 to TRBJ2-7; D might be TRBD2 (6 bases). The CDR3 is 14 amino acids. Trimming cost V 0 bases and J 6 bases, with 15 bases left between them. The germline V gene encodes CDR1 DFQATT and CDR2 SNEGSKA (reference sequence). CDR3 nucleotide sequence: TGCAGTGCTAGAGAGGCAGATCTGGGGGGCGAGCAGTACTTC. This translates into CSAREADLGGEQYF.

This clonotype was detected once. V is TRBV3-1 and J is TRBJ2-2, with TRBD1 matching over 7 bases. Per the germline V gene, CDR1 is LGHDT and CDR2 is YNNKEL (reference sequence). The CDR3 is 17 residues long. J lost 4 bases, V lost 3 bases, and 11 bases had no gene match. The CDR3 DNA follows: TGTGCCAGCAGCCAGATTACAACAGGGGATCGCACCGGGGAGCTGTTTTTT. Protein sequence: CASSQITTGDRTGELFF.

The J gene is TRBJ2-1, the V gene TRBV9; tentatively, D is TRBD2 (5 bases). CDR3 size: 15 residues. Trimming took 1 base from V and 0 from J, leaving 8 bases between them. The germline V gene has CDR1 SGDLS and CDR2 YYNGEE. This chain's CDR3 is CASSVFGSSYNEQFF. The CDR3 region has the DNA TGTGCCAGCAGCGTATTTGGGAGCTCCTACAATGAGCAGTTCTTC. Looking up the rest from reference TRBV9 and TRBJ2-1 gives the full variable domain: DSGVTQTPKHLITATGQRVTLRCSPRSGDLSVYWYQQSLDQGLQFLIQYYNGEERAKGNILERFSAQQFPDLHSELNLSSLELGDSALYFCASSVFGSSYNEQFFGPGTRLTVL.

The rearrangement joins TRBV29-1 to TRBJ2-7; D is uncertain. Germline values: CDR1 SQVTM, CDR2 ANQGSEA. V lost 4 bases and J lost 1, with 5 bases in between. This CDR3 contains 11 residues. The CDR3 sequence: CSVVDSYEQYF. The CDR3 coding sequence is TGCAGCGTTGTCGATTCCTACGAGCAGTACTTC.

This clonotype has just one count. The rearrangement joins TRBV14 to TRBJ2-3; D remains unclear. V lost 4 bases and J lost 2, with 10 bases in between. Germline CDR1 reads SGHDN; CDR2 reads FVKESK. The CDR3 runs to 14 residues. Written as DNA, the CDR3 is TGTGCCAGCAGCCTTGGGCGGCACACAGATACGCAGTATTTT. Translation gives CASSLGRHTDTQYF.

This sequence joins TRBV27 and TRBJ2-2; perhaps TRBD1 as D (6 bases). The germline gives CDR1 MNHEY, CDR2 SMNVEV (reference sequence). The CDR3 is 15 residues long. The ends were cut back, 5 bases at V and 7 bases at J, with 17 bases in the middle. CDR3 in amino acids: CASSLRLGAVGELFF. For the CDR3, the DNA is TGTGCCAGCAGTCTCAGACTGGGGGCGGTCGGGGAGCTGTTTTTT.

The V and J genes are TRBV7-9 and TRBJ1-1; D uncertain. CDR1 SEHNR and CDR2 FQNEAQ come from the germline V gene (reference sequence). The V and J ends lost 4 bases and 0 bases respectively, with 9 bases between them. The CDR3 contains 14 residues. This chain's CDR3 is CASSSADVNTEAFF. The CDR3 bases are TGTGCCAGCAGCTCCGCAGACGTGAACACTGAAGCTTTCTTT.

This clonotype was picked up one time. The chain recombines TRBV12-3 or TRBV12-4 with TRBJ2-6; D uncertain. The ends were cut back, 6 bases at V and 2 bases at J, with 11 bases in the middle. The CDR3 extends over 15 amino acids. The CDR3: CASSFDGAGANVLTF. The CDR3 nucleotides read TGTGCCAGCAGCTTCGATGGGGCTGGGGCCAACGTCCTGACTTTC.

This chain connects TRBV2 to TRBJ1-2; D is undetermined. The CDR3 consists of 14 residues. The germline CDR1 and CDR2 sequences are SNHLY and FYNNEI. V lost 2 bases to trimming and J lost 2 bases, with 9 bases between them. The CDR3 DNA reads TGTGCCAGCAGTGAATGGATAGGGAACTATGGCTACACCTTC. It translates to CASSEWIGNYGYTF. The full variable domain, its missing parts supplied by reference TRBV2 and TRBJ1-2, is EPEVTQTPSHQVTQMGQEVILRCVPISNHLYFYWYRQILGQKVEFLVSFYNNEISEKSEIFDDQFSVERPDGSNFTLKIRSTKLEDSAMYFCASSEWIGNYGYTFGSGTRLTVV.

The genes are TRBV27 and TRBJ1-1; D is perhaps TRBD1 (6 bases). The CDR3 totals 11 residues. Trimming removed 7 bases at V and 11 bases at J, with 14 bases between. Germline CDR1 reads MNHEY; CDR2 reads SMNVEV (reference sequence). The CDR3 bases are TGTGCCAGCACTGACAGGAAACGCGCTTTCTTT. Encoded protein: CASTDRKRAFF.

This sequence joins TRBV5-6 and TRBJ1-2; D uncertain. This CDR3 has 16 amino acids. Germline assignment: CDR1 SGHDT and CDR2 YYEEEE. V was cut by 5 bases and J by 8 bases, with 25 bases left in between. The CDR3 nucleotides read TGTGCCAGCAGGCACAGCTCGACGCCCCCCAAGAAAGGCTACACCTTC. This sequence encodes CASRHSSTPPKKGYTF.

This clonotype was counted only a few times. The chain combines TRBV2 with TRBJ2-3; 11 bases are a match to TRBD2. The CDR3 extends over 15 amino acids. Germline CDR1 SNHLY, CDR2 FYNNEI. Germline trimming cut 5 bases from V and 2 bases from J; bases unmatched to any gene: 3. In DNA form, the CDR3 reads TGTGCCAGCAGTAGACTAGCGGGGCCCACAGATACGCAGTATTTT. This codes for CASSRLAGPTDTQYF.

The V gene is TRBV30, the J gene TRBJ2-5, with D unclear. Germline assignment: CDR1 GTSNPN and CDR2 SVGIG (reference sequence). Trimming took 0 bases from V and 1 from J, leaving 12 bases between them. The CDR3 totals 15 residues. In nucleotides, the CDR3 is TGTGCCTGGAGTGTACGATTAGGTACCCAAGAGACCCAGTACTTC. Translating gives CAWSVRLGTQETQYF.

In its sample, this clonotype was seen once. The chain has TRBV5-6 and TRBJ2-7, with D possibly being TRBD2 (6 bases). Germline-derived CDR1 and CDR2 are SGHDT and YYEEEE. The V and J ends lost 2 bases and 2 bases respectively, with 17 bases between them. The CDR3 consists of 16 residues. CDR3 DNA sequence: TGTGCCAGCAGCTTCCCGTCGGGGGACCTCGCCTACGAGCAGTACTTC. This gives the protein CASSFPSGDLAYEQYF.

The chain uses TRBV13 and TRBJ1-3; the match to TRBD1 covers 7 bases. Germline trimming cut 5 bases from V and 4 bases from J; bases unmatched to any gene: 23. This CDR3 has 20 residues. Per germline, CDR1 PRHDT and CDR2 FYEKMQ (reference sequence). The CDR3 loop is CASSPRRDRFGWGVGNTIYF. Here the CDR3 DNA reads TGTGCCAGCAGCCCCCGCCGGGACAGATTCGGTTGGGGGGTAGGAAACACCATATATTTT.

This clonotype appeared once. J is TRBJ2-7 and V is TRBV7-9; TRBD1 matches 7 bases. CDR1 is SEHNR and CDR2 is FQNEAQ in the germline V gene (reference sequence). V shed 4 bases and J 5 bases; nucleotides not matched to a gene: 5. This CDR3 spans 13 amino acids. CDR3 nucleotides: TGTGCCAGCAGCTCGGTCGACAGGGACGAGCAGTACTTC. It is translated as CASSSVDRDEQYF.

This chain joins TRBV29-1 and TRBJ2-3, with 13 bases that match TRBD2. Germline lookup yields CDR1 SQVTM and CDR2 ANQGSEA. The CDR3 has 16 amino acids. Germline trimming cut 5 bases from V and 0 bases from J; bases unmatched to any gene: 5. As DNA, the CDR3 is TGCAGCGTTTACGGGACTAGCGGGGACAGCACAGATACGCAGTATTTT. Translated: CSVYGTSGDSTDTQYF.

The chain employs TRBV4-2 and TRBJ2-3; no reliable D call. V lost 1 base, J lost 3 bases, and 5 bases lay in between. Germline V CDR1 and CDR2: LGHNA, YNFKEQ. The CDR3 is 13 amino acids. The CDR3 region is CASSQVSTDTQYF. As DNA, the CDR3 is TGTGCCAGCAGCCAAGTTAGTACAGATACGCAGTATTTT.

The chain uses TRBV5-1 and TRBJ2-7; D gene ambiguous. CDR3 size: 12 residues. V lost 4 bases and J lost 6, with 11 bases in between. Germline V lookup: CDR1 SGHRS, CDR2 YFSETQ. This CDR3 is CASSLGSSEQYF. The CDR3 region has the DNA TGCGCCAGCAGCCTTGGTAGTTCCGAGCAGTACTTC.

This clonotype has only one observation. J is TRBJ1-4 and V is TRBV13; possibly TRBD1 for D (5 bases). The germline V gene has CDR1 PRHDT and CDR2 FYEKMQ (reference sequence). Trimming pared 2 bases from V and 5 bases from J, leaving 9 bases between. The CDR3 runs 14 residues. The CDR3 sequence is CASSLRAGNEKLFF. The CDR3 DNA is TGTGCCAGCAGCTTAAGGGCAGGGAATGAAAAACTGTTTTTT.